This is a list of T cell receptor beta chains from one sample in a study of T cell responses to AZD1222 COVID-19 vaccine. Sequenced by immunoSEQ multiplex PCR; TCRdb stores in-frame clones only, minus some. The data show approximately 69,000 clones, with around 78% seen just once and 20% to 25% held by the top ten. The material sequenced was peripheral blood, taken 28 days after the second AZD1222 dose. The receptors stem from an adult who received the AZD1222 COVID-19 vaccine. CDR3s include the opening cysteine and the closing phenylalanine or tryptophan. Fields, in order: CDR3 DNA, CDR3 protein, clone size, J gene, D gene, V gene. A D gene is named only where the DNA matches it firmly. Where a row states a size, it is once, few, many or the class of an expanded clone; other rows omit it.

TGTGCCAGCACCCTGACAGGGATAAACACTGAAGCTTTCTTT | CASTLTGINTEAFF | . | TRBJ1-1 | TRBD1 | TRBV7-9
TGTGCCAGCAGGGGACAGGGCAATCAGCCCCAGCATTTT | CASRGQGNQPQHF | . | TRBJ1-5 | TRBD1 | TRBV12-3/TRBV12-4
TGTGCCAGCAGTTACGGGCGGCAGGGGATCTACGAGCAGTACTTC | CASSYGRQGIYEQYF | . | TRBJ2-7 | . | TRBV6-5
TGTGCCAGCTCCCGGGGGGCACGCTATGGCTACACCTTC | CASSRGARYGYTF | . | TRBJ1-2 | . | TRBV18
TGTGCCAGCAGCCTCGGAGGGGGGGATGGCTACACCTTC | CASSLGGGDGYTF | . | TRBJ1-2 | . | TRBV9
TGTGCCAGCACCCGAACCCCCAGGAACGCTGGGTCACCCCTCCACTTT | CASTRTPRNAGSPLHF | once | TRBJ1-6 | . | TRBV2
TGTGCCTGCGACCCGGACAGATATAGCAATCAGCCCCAGCATTTT | CACDPDRYSNQPQHF | . | TRBJ1-5 | . | TRBV30
TGTGCCAGCAGCTTAGGTACAGGGGATTCACCCCTCCACTTT | CASSLGTGDSPLHF | . | TRBJ1-6 | TRBD1 | TRBV5-4
TGTGCCAGCAGCTTATGGAGGTCTGCCGACGAGCAGTACTTC | CASSLWRSADEQYF | . | TRBJ2-7 | . | TRBV7-9
TGTGCCACCAGTGCTCCCGGGACCAACACTGAAGCTTTCTTT | CATSAPGTNTEAFF | . | TRBJ1-1 | . | TRBV24-1
TGTGCCAGCACCTCCCTTATCTCATTGGACCCCGCGAACACCGGGGAGCTGTTTTTT | CASTSLISLDPANTGELFF | . | TRBJ2-2 | . | TRBV7-9
TGTGCCACCAGTGATTTTGGGGATCAGCCCCAGCATTTT | CATSDFGDQPQHF | few | TRBJ1-5 | . | TRBV24-1
TGTGCCAGCAGCCACCAAATATCGACAGTCGGAAACACCATATATTTT | CASSHQISTVGNTIYF | . | TRBJ1-3 | . | TRBV7-9
TGTGCCTGGAGTTACGGTAACCGGGGAGGCACAGATACGCAGTATTTT | CAWSYGNRGGTDTQYF | . | TRBJ2-3 | . | TRBV30
TGTGCCAGCAGTTTGATGTTGGGGGGCGGCTATGGCTACACCTTC | CASSLMLGGGYGYTF | few | TRBJ1-2 | . | TRBV27
TGTGCCAGCAGCTTGGGGACAGGGGGCTACGAGCAGTACTTC | CASSLGTGGYEQYF | . | TRBJ2-7 | TRBD1 | TRBV11-1
TGTGCCAGCAGCTTAGAGGAAGGAAACACCATATATTTT | CASSLEEGNTIYF | . | TRBJ1-3 | . | TRBV11-3
TGTGCCAGCAGTAAATCCGGGACAGGGAGCGGGGCCCAGCATTTT | CASSKSGTGSGAQHF | . | TRBJ1-5 | TRBD1 | TRBV6-5
TGTGCCAGTAGTGACTACGGGGTCCACACAGATACGCAGTATTTT | CASSDYGVHTDTQYF | . | TRBJ2-3 | . | TRBV19
TGTGCCAGTAGTAGCGGACAGGGGGCAGGGTCACCCCTCCACTTT | CASSSGQGAGSPLHF | . | TRBJ1-6 | TRBD1 | TRBV19
TGTGCCAGCAGCTTTGACAGATACAATGAGCAGTTCTTC | CASSFDRYNEQFF | . | TRBJ2-1 | . | TRBV5-8
TGCGCCAGCAGCTTGGGTAGCGGTCCCTCCTACGAGCAGTACTTC | CASSLGSGPSYEQYF | . | TRBJ2-7 | . | TRBV5-1
TGTGCCAGCAGCTTAGGGGCCGCGGGGGGAACAGATACGCAGTATTTT | CASSLGAAGGTDTQYF | . | TRBJ2-3 | TRBD2 | TRBV7-6
TGTGCCAGCAGCTTAGGCGTGGGGGTACCGAACGATGGCTACACCTTC | CASSLGVGVPNDGYTF | . | TRBJ1-2 | . | TRBV11-2
TGTGCCAGCAGCGTAGGGGGAGGGAACACAGATACGCAGTATTTT | CASSVGGGNTDTQYF | . | TRBJ2-3 | TRBD2 | TRBV9
TGTGCCAGCAGCTTAGTACAGGAGCAAGTTGGAAACACCATATATTTT | CASSLVQEQVGNTIYF | . | TRBJ1-3 | . | TRBV13
TGTGCCAGCAGTTGGCGCAGCACAGATACGCAGTATTTT | CASSWRSTDTQYF | . | TRBJ2-3 | . | TRBV27
TGCAGTGCTAGTGGACTAGGACTCCAAGAGACCCAGTACTTC | CSASGLGLQETQYF | . | TRBJ2-5 | TRBD2 | TRBV20-1
TGTGCCAGCAGCCAAGTGACGGGGACCGGGGAGCTGTTTTTT | CASSQVTGTGELFF | . | TRBJ2-2 | . | TRBV3-1/TRBV3-2
TGTGCCAGCAGCTTAGGACACTCCTCTGGCAATCAGCCCCAGCATTTT | CASSLGHSSGNQPQHF | . | TRBJ1-5 | . | TRBV2
TGCAGTGCTAGTCTTATGAACACTGAAGCTTTCTTT | CSASLMNTEAFF | . | TRBJ1-1 | . | TRBV20-1
TGCAGCGTTATAGAAGGGGATCAGCCCCAGCATTTT | CSVIEGDQPQHF | . | TRBJ1-5 | . | TRBV29-1
TGTGCCAGCAGCCCCCGGGTTCCTCACACCGGGGAGCTGTTTTTT | CASSPRVPHTGELFF | . | TRBJ2-2 | . | TRBV7-9
TGTGCCAGCAGCCGGGACTATGGCTACACCTTC | CASSRDYGYTF | . | TRBJ1-2 | . | TRBV6-2/TRBV6-3
TGCGCCAGCAGCTTGAGTGACTTGCCAAGGGAGACCCAGTACTTC | CASSLSDLPRETQYF | . | TRBJ2-5 | . | TRBV5-1
TGTGCCAGCAGCCCTCAGGGTAATGAGCAGTTCTTC | CASSPQGNEQFF | . | TRBJ2-1 | . | TRBV11-2